Listed below are T cell receptor beta chains from one sample, sequenced in a study of cytotoxic CD8 clonotypes in ibrutinib-treated CLL. TCRdb's table, derived via immunoSEQ multiplex PCR, lists solely in-frame clones and lacks some. This table has over 120,000 clones, 79% appearing once. This material consisted of PBMCs, taken after 12 months of ibrutinib treatment. The receptor set was obtained from a human donor with chronic lymphocytic leukemia. CDR3s include the opening cysteine and the closing phenylalanine or tryptophan. The order of the fields is D gene, J gene, V gene, clone size, CDR3 length, CDR3 DNA, CDR3 protein. A D gene is named only where the DNA matches it firmly. The size field is filled for only some rows; it gives once, few, many or a size class.

d_gene: TRBD2; j_gene: TRBJ2-3; v_gene: TRBV5-5; abundance: once; len: 15; CDR3nt: TGTGCCAGCAGCGAGACTAGCGGACGCACAGATACGCAGTATTTT; CDR3aa: CASSETSGRTDTQYF
d_gene: .; j_gene: TRBJ1-1; v_gene: TRBV11-2; abundance: .; len: 13; CDR3nt: TGTGCCAGCAGCCCTAACTTGAACACTGAAGCTTTCTTT; CDR3aa: CASSPNLNTEAFF
d_gene: TRBD2; j_gene: TRBJ2-7; v_gene: TRBV29-1; abundance: .; len: 16; CDR3nt: TGCAGCGTTGAAAGAAATGCCGGGACTAGAGACTACGAGCAGTACTTC; CDR3aa: CSVERNAGTRDYEQYF
d_gene: .; j_gene: TRBJ1-1; v_gene: TRBV5-6; abundance: .; len: 13; CDR3nt: TGTGCCAGCAGCCCGGTGCGCTGGGGTGAAGCTTTCTTT; CDR3aa: CASSPVRWGEAFF
d_gene: TRBD1; j_gene: TRBJ2-1; v_gene: TRBV6-5; abundance: .; len: 14; CDR3nt: TGTGCCAGCAGTTGGACCGACAGGGCGAATGAGCAGTTCTTC; CDR3aa: CASSWTDRANEQFF
d_gene: .; j_gene: TRBJ1-1; v_gene: TRBV25-1; abundance: .; len: 11; CDR3nt: TGTGCCACCTGGCTAGGCACTGAAGCTTTCTTT; CDR3aa: CATWLGTEAFF
d_gene: .; j_gene: TRBJ1-1; v_gene: TRBV7-9; abundance: once; len: 15; CDR3nt: TGTGCCAGCAGCTTAGCTGGGGGAGAGAACACTGAAGCTTTCTTT; CDR3aa: CASSLAGGENTEAFF
d_gene: TRBD1; j_gene: TRBJ1-5; v_gene: TRBV6-5; abundance: .; len: 15; CDR3nt: TGTGCCAGCAGACAGGGGGCGCTTGGCAATCAGCCCCAGCATTTT; CDR3aa: CASRQGALGNQPQHF
d_gene: TRBD1; j_gene: TRBJ1-5; v_gene: TRBV2; abundance: .; len: 14; CDR3nt: TGTGCCAGCAGTGATGTGACAGGGAATCAGCCCCAGCATTTT; CDR3aa: CASSDVTGNQPQHF
d_gene: TRBD1; j_gene: TRBJ2-2; v_gene: TRBV27; abundance: .; len: 13; CDR3nt: TGTGCCAGCAGACAGGGGTACACCGGGGAGCTGTTTTTT; CDR3aa: CASRQGYTGELFF
d_gene: TRBD1; j_gene: TRBJ2-7; v_gene: TRBV29-1; abundance: .; len: 15; CDR3nt: TGCAGCGTTTTACGCCGGGACAGGGGTACCTACGAGCAGTACTTC; CDR3aa: CSVLRRDRGTYEQYF
d_gene: .; j_gene: TRBJ2-2; v_gene: TRBV6-5; abundance: few; len: 12; CDR3nt: TGTGCCAGCAGAGGGGTCCCCGGGGAGCTGTTTTTT; CDR3aa: CASRGVPGELFF
d_gene: .; j_gene: TRBJ2-7; v_gene: TRBV19; abundance: .; len: 14; CDR3nt: TGTGCCAGTAGTATAAAACAGGGACCCTACGAGCAGTACTTC; CDR3aa: CASSIKQGPYEQYF
d_gene: TRBD2; j_gene: TRBJ2-5; v_gene: TRBV9; abundance: .; len: 18; CDR3nt: TGTGCCAGCAGCGTAGGCGGGGTAGGTAGCGGGAGACGGGAGACCCAGTACTTC; CDR3aa: CASSVGGVGSGRRETQYF
d_gene: .; j_gene: TRBJ2-2; v_gene: TRBV2; abundance: .; len: 14; CDR3nt: TGTGCCAGCAGGAGGGACGTGGGGGGCGGGGAGCTGTTTTTT; CDR3aa: CASRRDVGGGELFF
d_gene: .; j_gene: TRBJ2-3; v_gene: TRBV27; abundance: .; len: 16; CDR3nt: TGTGCCAGCAGTCCGACCCCTAGGCCCTACACAGATACGCAGTATTTT; CDR3aa: CASSPTPRPYTDTQYF